This is a list of T cell receptor beta chains from one sample in a study of blood T cells in healthy people across ages. TCRdb reprocessed the 5' RACE reads via MiXCR and lists one record per CDR3 protein. The data hold about 580,000 distinct CDR3 sequences, with around 50% observed a single time. Input material: blood. The receptors stem from an older man in good health. Both conserved end residues are part of each CDR3. The order of the fields is V gene, clone size, J gene, D gene, CDR3 protein, CDR3 DNA. A D gene is named only where the DNA matches it firmly. Clone size is stated in some rows and not others, as once, few, many or a class when expanded.

>TRBV29-1|NA|TRBJ1-2|TRBD1
CSVGDRTGGYTF
TGCAGCGTTGGGGACAGGACAGGAGGCTACACCTTC
>TRBV5-1|NA|TRBJ1-1|NA
CASSLGGRLRTEAFF
TGCGCCAGCAGCTTGGGGGGCAGGCTGCGGACTGAAGCTTTCTTT
>TRBV28|NA|TRBJ2-7|NA
CASSFVSAGNEQYF
TGTGCCAGCAGCTTCGTGAGTGCAGGTAACGAGCAGTACTTC
>TRBV3-1|NA|TRBJ2-2|NA
CASSQASLLTGELFF
TGTGCCAGCAGCCAAGCTAGCTTACTCACCGGGGAGCTGTTTTTT
>TRBV5-1|NA|TRBJ1-1|NA
CAGSPALGKGDTEAFF
TGCGCCGGCAGCCCGGCCTTGGGAAAAGGGGACACTGAAGCTTTCTTT
>TRBV29-1|NA|TRBJ2-5|TRBD1
CNLYRGGKQETQYF
TGCAACTTATACAGGGGTGGAAAACAAGAGACCCAGTACTTC
>TRBV20-1|NA|TRBJ2-5|NA
CSARAVEKETQYF
TGCAGTGCTAGAGCGGTAGAGAAAGAGACCCAGTACTTC
>TRBV27|few|TRBJ1-6|NA
CASSFSAGSNSPLHF
TGTGCCAGCAGTTTTTCGGCCGGATCTAATTCACCCCTCCACTTT
>TRBV7-2|NA|TRBJ1-4|TRBD1
CASSRSPGQGAEKLFF
TGTGCCAGCAGCAGAAGTCCGGGACAGGGTGCTGAAAAACTGTTTTTT
>TRBV7-9|many|TRBJ2-5|NA
CASSLHQGVETQYF
TGTGCCAGCAGCTTACACCAGGGAGTAGAGACCCAGTACTTC
>TRBV14|NA|TRBJ1-3|NA
CASSHNRVSGNTIYF
TGTGCCAGCAGCCACAACAGGGTATCTGGAAACACCATATATTTT
>TRBV6-2/TRBV6-3|NA|TRBJ1-5|NA
CASSWGEQPQHF
TGTGCCAGCAGTTGGGGGGAACAGCCCCAGCATTTT
>TRBV20-1|few|TRBJ2-3|NA
CSARDMGTDTQYF
TGCAGTGCTAGAGATATGGGCACTGATACGCAGTATTTT
>TRBV7-9|NA|TRBJ2-7|NA
CASTHYSSRDEQYF
TGTGCCAGCACCCACTACTCCTCGAGGGACGAGCAGTACTTC
>TRBV27|NA|TRBJ2-7|NA
CASSLRGGRSYEQYF
TGTGCCAGCAGTTTACGGGGCGGTCGCTCCTACGAGCAGTACTTC
>TRBV15|NA|TRBJ2-3|NA
CATSREADGTDTQYF
TGTGCCACCAGCAGAGAAGCGGACGGGACAGATACGCAGTATTTT
>TRBV10-3|many|TRBJ2-7|NA
CAISNRDHEQYF
TGTGCCATCAGTAACAGGGATCACGAGCAGTACTTC
>TRBV12-3/TRBV12-4|few|TRBJ2-7|NA
CASSLRGTSYEQYF
TGTGCCAGCAGTTTGCGTGGGACTTCCTACGAGCAGTACTTC
>TRBV7-2|NA|TRBJ2-5|TRBD2
CASSLVGLAGGSQETQYF
TGTGCCAGCAGCTTAGTGGGACTAGCGGGAGGGTCCCAAGAGACCCAGTACTTC
>TRBV27|once|TRBJ2-4|NA
CASSLSRERGMNKNIQYF
TGTGCCAGCAGTTTATCGCGGGAGAGGGGGATGAACAAAAACATTCAGTACTTC
>TRBV9|few|TRBJ1-1|TRBD1
CASGEGAVGEAFF
TGTGCCAGCGGAGAGGGGGCAGTTGGTGAAGCTTTCTTT
>TRBV19|NA|TRBJ1-5|NA
CASSISPTGVQPQHF
TGTGCCAGTAGTATTAGTCCGACGGGAGTACAGCCCCAGCATTTT
>TRBV28|NA|TRBJ1-2|NA
CASSLPGVFGYTF
TGTGCCAGCAGCCTCCCGGGGGTCTTTGGCTACACCTTC
>TRBV18|NA|TRBJ1-6|TRBD1
CASSSNRGGSPLHF
TGTGCCAGCTCATCAAACAGGGGAGGCTCACCCCTCCACTTT
>TRBV12-3/TRBV12-4|once|TRBJ1-2|TRBD1
CASSGTGTGYGYTF
TGTGCCAGCAGTGGGACCGGGACAGGCTATGGCTACACCTTC
>TRBV7-2|NA|TRBJ1-4|NA
CASSFVGQPNEKLFF
TGTGCCAGCAGCTTTGTAGGACAGCCAAATGAAAAACTGTTTTTT
>TRBV7-2|few|TRBJ2-7|NA
CASSFTLYEQYF
TGTGCCAGCAGCTTCACCCTTTACGAGCAGTACTTC
>TRBV3-1|NA|TRBJ2-5|TRBD2
CASSRIAGGIQETQYF
TGTGCCAGCAGCCGGATAGCGGGGGGAATCCAAGAGACCCAGTACTTC
>TRBV29-1|few|TRBJ2-7|TRBD2
CSVEGASGEREYEQYF
TGCAGCGTTGAAGGGGCTAGCGGGGAGCGAGAATACGAGCAGTACTTC
>TRBV5-6|NA|TRBJ2-6|NA
CASSLRPIGAGANVLTF
TGTGCCAGCAGCTTGAGACCTATAGGGGCTGGGGCCAACGTCCTGACTTTC
>TRBV7-2|few|TRBJ2-1|TRBD2
CASSSPDSGGTYNEQFF
TGTGCCAGCAGCTCCCCTGATAGCGGGGGGACCTACAATGAGCAGTTCTTC
>TRBV12-3/TRBV12-4|NA|TRBJ2-2|NA
CVSTHGGRQTGELFF
TGTGTCTCTACGCACGGCGGGCGCCAAACCGGGGAGCTGTTTTTT
>TRBV6-2/TRBV6-3|NA|TRBJ2-6|TRBD1
CASSYYPDRLNAGANVLTF
TGTGCCAGCAGTTACTATCCGGACAGGTTAAACGCTGGGGCCAACGTCCTGACTTTC
>TRBV3-1|NA|TRBJ2-3|TRBD1
CASSQDRGLGDTQYF
TGTGCCAGCAGCCAAGACAGGGGGCTCGGGGATACGCAGTATTTT
>TRBV7-6|few|TRBJ1-2|NA
CASSPNGGAVPYGYTF
TGTGCCAGCAGCCCGAATGGGGGCGCGGTGCCCTATGGCTACACCTTC
>TRBV7-2|NA|TRBJ2-1|NA
CASSSLLRRSYNEQFF
TGTGCCAGCAGCTCCCTATTACGACGCTCCTACAATGAGCAGTTCTTC
>TRBV7-9|NA|TRBJ2-7|NA
CASSPPFRVSINEQYF
TGTGCCAGCAGTCCCCCCTTCCGGGTGTCTATCAATGAGCAGTACTTC
>TRBV28|NA|TRBJ2-3|NA
CASSQASSGLDTQYF
TGTGCCAGCAGTCAGGCGAGCAGTGGGTTGGATACGCAGTATTTT
>TRBV7-9|few|TRBJ2-3|NA
CASSLNSGGSTDTQYF
TGTGCCAGCAGCTTAAATTCAGGGGGGAGCACAGATACGCAGTATTTT
>TRBV7-3|once|TRBJ2-3|NA
CASSKGWGGTDTQYF
TGTGCCAGCAGCAAGGGTTGGGGGGGCACAGATACGCAGTATTTT
>TRBV20-1|many|TRBJ2-7|NA
CSASPGQFGERDYEQYF
TGCAGTGCTAGCCCCGGACAGTTCGGCGAAAGGGACTACGAGCAGTACTTC
>TRBV20-1|NA|TRBJ2-7|TRBD2
CSATSGGDEQYF
TGCAGTGCAACTAGCGGAGGAGACGAGCAGTACTTC
>TRBV4-3|NA|TRBJ1-5|NA
CASSQLRDWNQPQHF
TGCGCCAGCAGCCAACTCCGGGACTGGAATCAGCCCCAGCATTTT
>TRBV7-9|NA|TRBJ2-1|NA
CASSGSRGGNEQFF
TGTGCCAGCAGCGGATCCCGGGGTGGGAATGAGCAGTTCTTC
>TRBV20-1|many|TRBJ2-3|TRBD2
CSARLAGTTDTQYF
TGCAGTGCTCGACTAGCGGGGACCACAGATACGCAGTATTTT
>TRBV7-2|many|TRBJ2-1|NA
CASTPPGTTYNEQFF
TGTGCCAGCACTCCGCCCGGGACCACATACAATGAGCAGTTCTTC
>TRBV9|once|TRBJ2-2|TRBD1
CASSLGPGQGRVGELFF
TGTGCCAGCAGCTTGGGCCCAGGACAGGGGCGGGTCGGGGAGCTGTTTTTT
>TRBV6-6|NA|TRBJ1-5|NA
CASSDSTVNQPQHF
TGTGCCAGCAGTGACTCGACAGTGAATCAGCCCCAGCATTTT
>TRBV4-3|NA|TRBJ1-2|NA
CASSQDLGRGVVRGYTF
TGCGCCAGCAGCCAAGATCTAGGAAGGGGAGTCGTTCGTGGCTACACCTTC
>TRBV20-1|NA|TRBJ2-7|TRBD2
CSASTSGRAASYEQYF
TGCAGTGCCTCGACTAGCGGGAGGGCCGCGTCCTACGAGCAGTACTTC
>TRBV12-3/TRBV12-4|NA|TRBJ2-3|NA
CASSAFRGGADAQYF
TGTGCCAGCAGCGCCTTTAGAGGGGGAGCAGATGCGCAGTATTTT
>TRBV30|NA|TRBJ2-7|NA
CAWSPRAGLNEQYF
TGTGCCTGGAGCCCTAGGGCAGGGCTGAACGAGCAGTACTTC
>TRBV7-2|NA|TRBJ2-1|NA
CASSGERRNEQFF
TGTGCCAGCAGCGGAGAGCGACGAAATGAGCAGTTCTTC
>TRBV6-5|many|TRBJ1-6|TRBD1
CASSYPPGTGWKQSPLHF
TGTGCCAGCAGTTACCCTCCCGGGACAGGGTGGAAACAGTCACCCCTCCACTTT
>TRBV7-2|many|TRBJ2-4|NA
CASSLGTENIQYF
TGTGCCAGCAGCTTAGGGACAGAAAACATTCAGTACTTC